Detailed here is one TCR beta chain. Its antigen is not yet known. Base-call qualities are not available, and no considerably larger clone is one nucleotide away. TCRbeta CDR3 regions were amplified from genomic DNA by means of the immunoSEQ Assay, a bias-controlled multiplex PCR. Per the original workflow: The number of nucleated cells in each sample was estimated by amplification of reference gene primers within the assay. To quantify the absolute abundance of each unique TCRbeta CDR3 rearrangement, sequence reads were collapsed and filtered. For each sample, productive Simpson clonality was calculated as the square root of Simpson's diversity index over productive rearrangements. TCRdb took over this immuneACCESS table, retaining in-frame rearrangements with V and J assigned. Such tables are incomplete; in checked studies, under half of the missing clones stem from an unresolved V gene, and the remainder is unexplained. From that table come the V and J calls and clone size; the DNA was used to work out D and trimming. The sample table records some 300,000 clones; 85% to 90% of these occur just once. About 1.7% of the sample comes from the top ten.

This sample was included in a study of blood T cell repertoires in COVID-19 (dated by TCRdb to the early 2020s). The study in broad terms: The collaborator samples originated in the United States, Italy and Spain and spanned the acute and convalescent phases of COVID-19. The repertoires were released in a freely available public database meant as a resource for research on the immune response to SARS-CoV-2. The prospective study material was composed of cDNA or gDNA derived from T cells, B-cell-depleted T cells, or PBMCs. Subjects who had been exposed to COVID-19, were actively infected with it, or had recovered from it provided the deeply sampled blood TCRbeta repertoires that made up the dataset. Where HLA class I and class II types were available, the types were taken from metadata supplied by the sample provider, not from assay-based typing. Nearly every sample came with metadata listing a de-identified subject ID, COVID-19 status, age in years and sex. The samples were drawn from the first 160 participants of the ongoing ImmuneRACE study and from about 1,200 subjects provided by 6 global collaborators.

The paper as a whole reports these results and caveats: The amount of clinical and demographic metadata varied by source and participant and was provided uncurated.

From cysteine to phenylalanine, the CDR3 is 14 amino acids long. The DNA shown is the 42-base CDR3, in frame from base 1. V loses 3 bases of germline sequence and J loses 1 base, and the interval between the two ends is 9 bases. CDR1 and CDR2, looked up from the germline V gene, are KGHSH and LQKENI. One collaborating source in Seattle enrolled patients during active infection and followed them longitudinally through the course of disease. Whole blood was collected in K2EDTA tubes by collaborating institutions according to the institutions' own protocols. For TCRbeta analysis, collaborators shipped samples as frozen whole blood, isolated PBMCs, or DNA extracted from either of those sample types.

The material sequenced was peripheral blood. The chain joins TRBV18 to TRBJ1-1; the D gene is not confidently resolved. The TCR sequence derives from a woman aged 25 to 39 with COVID-19, enrolled during active disease. The CDR3 reads as follows: CASSPGSKNTEAFF. The DNA is TGTGCCAGCTCACCGGGGAGTAAGAACACTGAAGCTTTCTTT.